Presented here are 12 T cell receptor beta chains from one specimen sequenced in a study of blood T cells in healthy people across ages. A second PCR of about 6 to 12 cycles used a sample-barcoded 5' primer and a J-beta primer mix. TCRdb fed the 5' RACE reads into MiXCR, producing one record per CDR3 protein. This table holds 800,000 to 950,000 distinct CDR3 sequences, approximately 32% found once. These data also featured in a second study, about T cells of mothers and their children.

The source material was blood. Receptors originate from a middle-aged woman in good health.

This clonotype was detected a few times. V and J are TRBV4-1 and TRBJ1-4; 9 bases match TRBD1. J gave up 7 bases and V 1 base, and 4 bases lay outside the gene matches. This CDR3 is 15 amino acids long. The germline gives CDR1 MGHRA, CDR2 YSYEKL. The CDR3 loop is CASSQVRQGGEKLFF. CDR3 coding DNA: TGCGCCAGCAGCCAAGTAAGACAGGGGGGTGAAAAACTGTTTTTT.

CDR3 bases: TGTGCCAGCAGCCTGAGGGTAACCACCGGGGAGCTGTTTTTT. Protein sequence: CASSLRVTTGELFF. The chain recombines TRBV3-1 with TRBJ2-2; D perhaps matches TRBD2 (5 bases). Germline CDR1 and CDR2: LGHDT and YNNKEL (reference sequence). Trimming took off 4 bases at V and 4 bases at J, with 10 bases between the two ends. CDR3 length: 14 residues.

This chain joins TRBV30 and TRBJ2-1, with 10 positions matching TRBD1. The length of the CDR3 is 14 residues. CDR1 is GTSNPN, CDR2 SVGIG, per germline (reference sequence). The J segment lost 8 bases and the V segment lost 0 bases, leaving 4 bases of the junction unmatched. The CDR3 region has the DNA TGTGCCTGGAGTGTTGGGACAGGGGTGGATGAGCAGTTCTTC. It codes for CAWSVGTGVDEQFF.

About this clonotype: In this CDR3 the conserved last residue, phenylalanine or tryptophan, is missing, so a read error is likely. This rearrangement joins TRBV14 to TRBJ1-1, with D perhaps TRBD1 (5 bases). V was pared by 4 bases and J by 3 bases, with 18 bases between. Germline V gene data show CDR1 as SGHDN and CDR2 as FVKESK. The CDR3 totals 16 residues. The CDR3 is CASSLQRQMRDTEAFC. The CDR3 DNA reads TGTGCCAGCAGCCTGCAACGACAGATGAGGGACACTGAAGCTTTCTGT.

This clonotype was counted only a few times. This chain links TRBV28 with TRBJ1-1; D is uncertain. Trimming shortened V by 2 bases and J by 11 bases, and 15 bases separated the two germline ends. From germline, CDR1 is MDHEN and CDR2 SYDVKM. The CDR3 consists of 13 residues. CDR3 nucleotides: TGTGCCAGCAGTTTAGGTAGTGTAGGGAGGGCTTTCTTT. Its translation: CASSLGSVGRAFF. The full variable domain, rest sourced from reference TRBV28 and TRBJ1-1, is DVKVTQSSRYLVKRTGEKVFLECVQDMDHENMFWYRQDPGLGLRLIYFSYDVKMKEKGDIPEGYSVSREKKERFSLILESASTNQTSMYLCASSLGSVGRAFFGQGTRLTVV.

The chain is built from TRBV10-3 and TRBJ1-2; D is ambiguous. Deletions cut 10 bases from V and 1 base from J, with 13 bases between. This CDR3 comprises 13 residues. Per the germline V gene, CDR1 is ENHRY and CDR2 is SYGVKD. The CDR3 DNA sequence: TGTGCCACAAGGGCGGGTCTTAACTATGGCTACACCTTC. Translation gives CATRAGLNYGYTF.

This clonotype was counted between two and nine times. The chain recombines TRBV11-2 with TRBJ2-7, with 10 bases that match TRBD1. CDR1 SGHAT and CDR2 FQNNGV come from the germline V gene. V shed 2 bases, J shed 4 bases, and the junction held 8 bases outside the gene matches. This CDR3 region has 16 residues. CDR3 sequence (DNA): TGTGCCAGCAGCTTATACCCGGGACAGGGGCCTTACGAGCAGTACTTC. It yields the protein CASSLYPGQGPYEQYF.

The gene calls are TRBV5-6 and TRBJ1-1; tentatively, D is TRBD1 (6 bases). V was trimmed by 1 base and J by 5 bases, leaving 18 bases between them. There are 16 residues in the CDR3. CDR1 is SGHDT, CDR2 YYEEEE, per germline. CDR3: CASSLPLQGGRTEAFF. The DNA for the CDR3 is TGTGCCAGCAGCTTGCCATTACAGGGAGGGAGGACTGAAGCTTTCTTT.

The sample holds a few counts of this clonotype. A much larger clone differs from this one at a single base, so this may be a read error. The chain combines TRBV20-1 with TRBJ2-5, with 10 bases matching TRBD1. The CDR3 length is 14 residues. The V and J ends lost 3 bases and 11 bases, in that order; junction bases with no gene match: 12. Per germline, CDR1 DFQATT and CDR2 SNEGSKA (reference sequence). For the CDR3, the DNA is TGCAGTGCTAGCCCGGGACAGGGGCACAATGAGCAGTACTTC. Amino acid sequence: CSASPGQGHNEQYF.

The V and J genes are TRBV30 and TRBJ1-5, with a possible D match to TRBD1 (5 bases). The CDR3 has 13 residues. Between the trimmed V and J ends, which lost 5 bases and 1 base, there was a span of 9 bases. Looked up from germline, CDR1 is GTSNPN and CDR2 is SVGIG (reference sequence). This CDR3 is CAWSRDSNQPQHF. In DNA, the CDR3 is TGTGCCTGGTCCCGGGACAGCAATCAGCCCCAGCATTTT.

V and J are TRBV28 and TRBJ2-2; the D gene is possibly TRBD1 (6 bases). The V and J ends lost 5 bases and 7 bases respectively, with 17 bases between them. CDR1 MDHEN and CDR2 SYDVKM come from the germline V gene. The CDR3 runs to 15 residues. The CDR3 nucleotides are TGTGCCAGCAGTCCGTTTGGGGGCGCCTTCGGGGAGCTGTTTTTT. As protein: CASSPFGGAFGELFF.

This clonotype appeared a single time. This CDR3 reads CASSFSSGADTQYF. In nucleotides, the CDR3 is TGTGCCAGCAGCTTCTCTAGCGGGGCGGATACGCAGTATTTT. The genes are TRBV7-9 and TRBJ2-3, with TRBD2 identical over 9 bases. Trimming took 3 bases from V and 6 from J; bases not matched to a gene: 4. CDR3 length equals 14 residues. Germline V gene sequence: CDR1 SEHNR, CDR2 FQNEAQ (reference sequence).